This TCR beta chain comes out of a study of blood T cell repertoires in COVID-19. On the study more broadly: Donors in the United States, Italy and Spain gave samples during acute or convalescent COVID-19.

Method: immunoSEQ multiplex PCR; TCRdb's copy keeps in-frame clones and lacks some. This table has under 150,000 clones, around 82% appearing once. With V trimmed by 5 bases and J by 0 bases, 1 base remained unmatched. The germline gives CDR1 SNHLY, CDR2 FYNNEI. This CDR3 has 14 residues. The rearrangement links TRBV2 to TRBJ2-7; 10 nucleotides align to TRBD1. This receptor was obtained from a man aged 80 or over with active or convalescent COVID-19. The specimen sequenced was peripheral blood. This CDR3 reads CASSWDRGSYEQYF. The CDR3 bases are TGTGCCAGCAGTTGGGACAGGGGCTCCTACGAGCAGTACTTC.